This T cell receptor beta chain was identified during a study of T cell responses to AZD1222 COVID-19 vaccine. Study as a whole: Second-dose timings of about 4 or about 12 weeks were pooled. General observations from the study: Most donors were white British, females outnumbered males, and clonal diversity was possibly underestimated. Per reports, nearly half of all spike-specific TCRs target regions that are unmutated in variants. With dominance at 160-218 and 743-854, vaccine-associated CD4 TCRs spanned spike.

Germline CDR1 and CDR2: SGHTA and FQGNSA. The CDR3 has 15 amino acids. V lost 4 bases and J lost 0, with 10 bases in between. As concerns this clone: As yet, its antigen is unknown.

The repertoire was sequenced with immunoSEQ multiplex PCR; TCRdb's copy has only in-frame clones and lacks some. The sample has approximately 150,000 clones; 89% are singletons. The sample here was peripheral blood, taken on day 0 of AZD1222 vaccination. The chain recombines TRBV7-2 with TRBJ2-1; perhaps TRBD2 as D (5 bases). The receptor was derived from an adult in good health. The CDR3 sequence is CASSSADSSYNEQFF. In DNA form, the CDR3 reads TGTGCCAGCAGCTCAGCGGATTCCTCCTACAATGAGCAGTTCTTC.